The table lists the clone carrying this T cell receptor beta chain with many counts. This sample is drawn from a study of T cells of healthy individuals. TCRdb analysed the 5' RACE reads with MiXCR anew, one entry per CDR3 protein. This sample carries tens of thousands of distinct CDR3 sequences, about 5% of them seen once, and the ten largest clones take roughly 7.5%. The CDR3 is 14 residues long. V lost 2 bases and J lost 0, with 8 bases in between. The V gene's germline CDR1 is KGHSH and CDR2 LQKENI. The chain has TRBV18 and TRBJ2-7; D gene ambiguous. This sequence was found in a female donor in good health. The CDR3 sequence: CASSPGISSYEQYF. CDR3 sequence (DNA): TGTGCCAGCTCACCAGGAATTAGCTCCTACGAGCAGTACTTC.